The next 5 T cell receptor beta chains were all read from a single sample in a study of graft-versus-host responses after intestinal transplantation (dated by TCRdb to the early 2020s). No cognate antigen is known for these TCRs. The library was obtained by the immunoSEQ multiplex PCR assay. What TCRdb holds here is the immuneACCESS table cut down to in-frame rearrangements. Part of the clones is not present; checked against another copy, under half of the missing clones reflect an unresolved V gene, and the others are unexplained. The sample table holds fewer than 120,000 clones, of which 93% were seen once. The ten most abundant clones make up roughly 0.5% of the sample. The time point label on this specimen signifies: cells obtained before transplantation from donor or recipient. The starting material was unstimulated CD8+ T cells sorted from spleen or lymph node cells, obtained before intestinal transplant. The receptor set was obtained from a human donor who received an intestinal transplant.

In its sample, this clone was seen once. The V call is TRBV9, the J call TRBJ1-5; D not certain. Germline-derived CDR1 and CDR2 are SGDLS and YYNGEE. Trimming stripped 0 bases from V and 4 bases from J, with 8 bases between. CDR3 length: 14 residues. In nucleotides, the CDR3 is TGTGCCAGCAGCGTAGGGGATGTAAATCAGCCCCAGCATTTT. Translated, it gives CASSVGDVNQPQHF.

The chain carries TRBV11-3 and TRBJ1-5, with 8 bases fitting TRBD1. Germline assignment: CDR1 SGHNT and CDR2 YENEEA. This CDR3 is 18 amino acids long. The J segment lost 5 bases and the V segment lost 4 bases, leaving 16 bases of the junction unmatched. The CDR3 bases are TGTGCCAGCAGCTCCAGACTTTGGACAGGGAAAGGGGATCAGCCCCAGCATTTT. Its protein is CASSSRLWTGKGDQPQHF.

The rearrangement links TRBV5-6 to TRBJ1-4; no definite D call. Germline CDR1 SGHDT, CDR2 YYEEEE. V lost 2 bases to trimming and J lost 12 bases, with 11 bases between them. This CDR3 is 12 amino acids long. CDR3 residues: CASSFEVGELFF. Written as DNA, the CDR3 is TGTGCCAGCAGCTTCGAGGTTGGGGAACTGTTTTTT.

V is TRBV28 and J is TRBJ2-7; TRBD2 matches at 10 bases. Looked up from germline, CDR1 is MDHEN and CDR2 is SYDVKM. The junction had 6 bases not matched to a gene; V was cut back by 6 bases and J by 4 bases. The CDR3 spans 14 residues. CDR3 nucleotide sequence: TGTGCCAGCAGATACACTAGCGGGATTTACGAGCAGTACTTC. Translated, it gives CASRYTSGIYEQYF. The entire variable domain, with the rest obtained from reference TRBV28 and TRBJ2-7, is as follows: DVKVTQSSRYLVKRTGEKVFLECVQDMDHENMFWYRQDPGLGLRLIYFSYDVKMKEKGDIPEGYSVSREKKERFSLILESASTNQTSMYLCASRYTSGIYEQYFGPGTRLTVT.

V gene TRBV30 combines with J gene TRBJ1-1; no definite D call. The germline gives CDR1 GTSNPN, CDR2 SVGIG (reference sequence). Trimming took off 5 bases at V and 8 bases at J, with 15 bases between the two ends. The CDR3 has 12 residues. This CDR3 is CAWYDEAREAFF. The CDR3 DNA is TGTGCCTGGTACGATGAGGCGCGAGAAGCTTTCTTT. Filled out from reference TRBV30 and TRBJ1-1, the complete variable domain reads SQTIHQWPATLVQPVGSPLSLECTVEGTSNPNLYWYRQAAGRGLQLLFYSVGIGQISSEVPQNLSASRPQDRQFILSSKKLLLSDSGFYLCAWYDEAREAFFGQGTRLTVV.